The next 17 T cell receptor beta chains were all read from a single sample in a study of T cell clonality in common variable immunodeficiency. Libraries were prepared by immunoSEQ multiplex PCR; TCRdb keeps only in-frame clonotypes and omits some of them. The table records tens of thousands of clones without singletons, the ten largest covering under 11%. Material: peripheral blood mononuclear cells. The source of these receptors is a person aged 18 to 70 in good health.

This clone was seen at least ten times. The read stops 3 residues short of the end of the CDR3; the missing end is completed from the germline J gene. This chain joins TRBV18 and TRBJ2-7, with 8 bases that match TRBD1. The germline V gene encodes CDR1 KGHSH and CDR2 LQKENI. The length of the CDR3 is 15 residues. V lost 3 bases and J lost 0; bases outside the gene matches: 4. CDR3 bases read: TGTGCCAGCTCACCCGGGACAGGTAACTCCTACGAG. Translated: CASSPGTGNSYE. The complete CDR3 reads CASSPGTGNSYEQYF.

In this sample, this clone turned up many times. The CDR3 end is not reached by the read, which stops 3 residues before it; the germline J gene fills it in. The rearrangement joins TRBV7-9 to TRBJ1-1, with D possibly being TRBD1 (5 bases). The V end lost 6 bases, the J end lost 1 base, and 12 bases lay between the germline ends. This CDR3 contains 14 residues. Germline loops: CDR1 SEHNR, CDR2 FQNEAQ (reference sequence). CDR3 bases read: TGTGCCAGCAGTGAGGAGGGGAGGAACACTGAA. Translated: CASSEEGRNTE. The CDR3, in full, reads CASSEEGRNTEAFF.

The sample holds many counts of this clone. The read ends 3 residues before the CDR3 terminus; that terminus is restored from the germline J gene. V gene TRBV20-1 combines with J gene TRBJ2-1; 9 bases match TRBD2. J gave up 5 bases and V 0 bases, and 5 bases lay outside the gene matches. CDR1 is DFQATT and CDR2 is SNEGSKA in the germline V gene (reference sequence). The CDR3 consists of 15 residues. The CDR3 sequence is CSARDPGLAHNEQFF. Partial CDR3 DNA: TGCAGTGCTAGAGATCCGGGACTAGCCCACAATGAG.

This clone has a count of ten or more. The read halts 3 residues ahead of the CDR3 end, with the missing end drawn from the germline J gene. J is TRBJ1-2 and V is TRBV7-2, with D tentatively TRBD1 (6 bases). CDR1 is SGHTA and CDR2 is FQGNSA in the germline V gene. CDR3 length: 15 amino acids. Trimming cost V 4 bases and J 4 bases, with 16 bases left between them. The covered CDR3 bases are TGTGCCAGCAGCTCCCACAGGGATTGGGGCTATGGC. This encodes CASSSHRDWGYG. The entire CDR3 sequence reads CASSSHRDWGYGYTF.

This clone was detected ten times or more. Read sequence stops 3 residues before the CDR3 end, and the germline J gene provides the missing end. The chain joins TRBV20-1 to TRBJ2-3, with TRBD2 identical over 9 bases. Germline CDR1 reads DFQATT; CDR2 reads SNEGSKA (reference sequence). This CDR3 has 15 amino acids. V was clipped by 1 base and J by 4 bases; unmatched bases: 6. The CDR3 sequence: CSARAELAGPDTQYF. The DNA read from the CDR3 is TGCAGTGCTAGAGCAGAGCTAGCGGGGCCAGATACG.

This clone was counted many times. The read ends 3 residues before the CDR3 terminus; that terminus is restored from the germline J gene. V gene TRBV28 combines with J gene TRBJ1-5, with D hard to call. The CDR3 is 11 amino acids. CDR1 and CDR2 (germline): MDHEN, SYDVKM. V shed 8 bases and J shed 4 bases, with 6 bases lying between them. The part of the CDR3 DNA that was read is TGTGCCAGCGGCAGGAATCAGCCC. It codes for CASGRNQP. The entire CDR3 protein reads CASGRNQPQHF. Full variable domain (remainder filled in from reference TRBV28 and TRBJ1-5): DVKVTQSSRYLVKRTGEKVFLECVQDMDHENMFWYRQDPGLGLRLIYFSYDVKMKEKGDIPEGYSVSREKKERFSLILESASTNQTSMYLCASGRNQPQHFGDGTRLSIL.

This clone has ten or more counts. The read halts 3 residues ahead of the CDR3 end, with the missing end drawn from the germline J gene. The chain is built from TRBV10-1 and TRBJ1-6; tentatively, D is TRBD1 (5 bases). Trimming cost V 0 bases and J 7 bases, with 7 bases left between them. The CDR3 has 14 residues. The germline CDR1 and CDR2 sequences are WNHNN and SYGVQD (reference sequence). CDR3 protein: CASSESKGNSPLHF. Partial CDR3 DNA: TGCGCCAGCAGTGAGTCGAAGGGGAATTCACCC.

This clone has more than one count but fewer than ten. The CDR3 spells CASSLSFSRGSYNEQFF. Incomplete CDR3 DNA: TGTGCCAGCAGCTTATCTTTTTCGCGGGGCTCCTACAATGAG. The V call is TRBV7-3, the J call TRBJ2-1, with D possibly TRBD2 on 6 matching bases. The read finishes 3 residues shy of the CDR3 end, and the germline J gene is used to complete it. Germline V gene lookup returns CDR1 SGHTA and CDR2 FQGTGA. V was trimmed by 2 bases and J by 0 bases, leaving 14 bases between them. This CDR3 is built from 17 residues.

This clone was detected ten times or more. The read falls 3 residues short of the CDR3 end, and the missing part is taken from the germline J gene. The chain uses TRBV7-3 and TRBJ2-7; D might be TRBD1 (6 bases). Trimming left V 1 base short and J 6 bases short, with 7 bases between. Germline lookup yields CDR1 SGHTA and CDR2 FQGTGA. The CDR3 totals 12 residues. The chain's CDR3 is CASSLRGGEQYF. The sequenced part of the CDR3 DNA is TGTGCCAGCAGCTTAAGAGGGGGCGAG.

This clone showed up many times. The CDR3 end is not reached by the read, which stops 3 residues before it; the germline J gene fills it in. The rearrangement links TRBV7-2 to TRBJ1-1, with 7 bases that match TRBD1. The CDR3 contains 13 residues. The V segment lost 4 bases and the J segment 4 bases; nucleotides outside the gene matches: 3. In germline, CDR1 is SGHTA, CDR2 FQGNSA. This CDR3 is CASSWGTATEAFF. The covered CDR3 bases are TGTGCCAGCAGCTGGGGGACAGCCACTGAA.

This clone has at least ten counts. CDR3 DNA (partial): TGTGCCTGGAGTGTACAGGGGGCAGGGGGCAATCAGCCC. This codes for CAWSVQGAGGNQP. The complete CDR3 sequence is CAWSVQGAGGNQPQHF. This rearrangement joins TRBV30 to TRBJ1-5; TRBD1 agrees at 9 bases. The CDR3 goes on 3 residues after the read ends, and that part is filled in from the germline J gene. Unmatched junction bases numbered 5, after V lost 0 bases and J lost 2 bases. Per the germline V gene, CDR1 is GTSNPN and CDR2 is SVGIG (reference sequence). CDR3 size: 16 residues.

Ten or more counts support this clone. Sequencing ends 3 residues short of the CDR3 end; the germline J gene provides the rest. V gene TRBV13 combines with J gene TRBJ1-6; 12 bases are a match to TRBD1. CDR1 PRHDT and CDR2 FYEKMQ come from the germline V gene (reference sequence). The CDR3 totals 16 residues. V lost 5 bases, J lost 10 bases, and 9 bases stayed unmatched. CDR3 region: CASSEGTGGRRSPLHF. CDR3 DNA (partial): TGTGCCAGCAGCGAAGGGACAGGGGGCCGTCGATCACCC.

The sample holds many counts of this clone. The read halts 3 residues ahead of the CDR3 end, with the missing end drawn from the germline J gene. V is TRBV7-9 and J is TRBJ1-2; 7 nucleotides agree with TRBD1. Trimming at V came to 6 bases and at J to 4 bases, leaving 5 bases not matched to a gene. The CDR3 runs 13 residues. Per the germline V gene, CDR1 is SEHNR and CDR2 is FQNEAQ (reference sequence). The sequenced CDR3 bases are TGTGCCAGCAGTAAGGGACAGCTCTATGGC. It codes for CASSKGQLYG. The entire CDR3 sequence reads CASSKGQLYGYTF. The full variable domain, completed using reference TRBV7-9 and TRBJ1-2, is DTGVSQNPRHKITKRGQNVTFRCDPISEHNRLYWYRQTLGQGPEFLTYFQNEAQLEKSRLLSDRFSAERPKGSFSTLEIQRTEQGDSAMYLCASSKGQLYGYTFGSGTRLTVV.

This clone has a count of ten or more. Read sequence stops 3 residues before the CDR3 end, and the germline J gene provides the missing end. The chain uses TRBV7-3 and TRBJ2-7; TRBD1 matches 7 bases. V lost 5 bases, J lost 2 bases, and 9 bases stayed unmatched. Germline CDR1 and CDR2: SGHTA and FQGTGA. The CDR3 sequence is 15 residues long. CDR3 loop: CASSMRQGGAYEQYF. The CDR3 DNA, read in part, is TGTGCCAGCAGCATGAGACAGGGTGGGGCCTACGAG.

This clone came up many times. The CDR3 end lies 3 residues beyond the end of the read and is filled in from the germline J gene. The chain recombines TRBV28 with TRBJ1-2; 8 bases map to TRBD1. The CDR3 spans 15 residues. The V gene's germline CDR1 is MDHEN and CDR2 SYDVKM. The CDR3 reads CASGPLRDRLRGYTF. Incomplete CDR3 DNA: TGTGCCAGCGGACCGCTCCGGGACAGGCTAAGGGGC.

This clone was found many times. The read comes to an end 3 residues before the CDR3 does, leaving the germline J gene to fill in the end. The V and J genes are TRBV20-1 and TRBJ2-3; 8 bases are shared with TRBD2. This CDR3 spans 14 amino acids. Trimming cost V 2 bases and J 7 bases; bases outside gene matches: 8. CDR1 is DFQATT, CDR2 SNEGSKA, per germline (reference sequence). CDR3: CSARRSGIMNTQYF. Incomplete CDR3 DNA: TGCAGTGCTAGACGTAGCGGGATTATGAATACG.

This clone was seen ten or more times. With the read ending 3 residues before the CDR3 end, the germline J gene is used to fill in that end. V is TRBV5-8 and J is TRBJ1-4, with no clear D. The CDR3 sequence is 12 residues long. Germline V CDR1 and CDR2: SGHTS, YDEGEE. The CDR3 reads CASSWNRRELFF. The part of the CDR3 DNA that was read is TGTGCCAGCAGCTGGAATCGACGGGAA.